Listed below are T cell receptor beta chains from one sample, sequenced in a study of OX40 agonist ivuxolimab in advanced cancers. This table comes from immunoSEQ multiplex PCR, and its TCRdb copy is limited to in-frame clones, with some not included. The sample yields almost 50,000 clones, 88% seen once. This specimen was CD4+ or CD8+ T cells sorted from blood, taken in a trial of the OX40 agonist ivuxolimab. These receptors were obtained from an adult with an advanced solid tumor such as melanoma, head and neck, liver or kidney cancer. The CDR3 runs from the conserved cysteine through the conserved F or W. D genes are given only for firm matches. Only part of the rows carry a size: once, few, many, or a class if the clone is expanded.

abundance: -; v_gene: TRBV11-3; d_gene: -; len: 15; j_gene: TRBJ2-2; CDR3nt: TGTGCCAGCAGCTTAGGGGGCTACAACACCGGGGAGCTGTTTTTT; CDR3aa: CASSLGGYNTGELFF
abundance: -; v_gene: TRBV27; d_gene: TRBD2; len: 17; j_gene: TRBJ2-5; CDR3nt: TGTGCCAGCAGTCAACTGAGGACTAGCGGGGACACATGGACCCAGTACTTC; CDR3aa: CASSQLRTSGDTWTQYF
abundance: -; v_gene: TRBV6-1; d_gene: -; len: 12; j_gene: TRBJ1-5; CDR3nt: TGTGCCAGCTCTCTTACCCGGCAGCCCCAGCATTTT; CDR3aa: CASSLTRQPQHF
abundance: -; v_gene: TRBV29-1; d_gene: -; len: 12; j_gene: TRBJ1-2; CDR3nt: TGCAGCGTTGGCGGACCGGACGGGGGCTACACCTTC; CDR3aa: CSVGGPDGGYTF
abundance: -; v_gene: TRBV5-1; d_gene: -; len: 16; j_gene: TRBJ2-1; CDR3nt: TGCGCCAGCAGCCTGGTGGCGTCTCCCCCCGGGAATGAGCAGTTCTTC; CDR3aa: CASSLVASPPGNEQFF
abundance: -; v_gene: TRBV6-6; d_gene: TRBD1; len: 16; j_gene: TRBJ2-1; CDR3nt: TGTGCCAGCAGTTATAGGGGGACAGGGGTGGGTAATGAGCAGTTCTTC; CDR3aa: CASSYRGTGVGNEQFF
abundance: -; v_gene: TRBV7-3; d_gene: TRBD1; len: 15; j_gene: TRBJ2-7; CDR3nt: TGTGCCAGCAGCTTAAATGCGGGACAGGGATTCGAGCAGTACTTC; CDR3aa: CASSLNAGQGFEQYF
abundance: -; v_gene: TRBV2; d_gene: -; len: 11; j_gene: TRBJ1-1; CDR3nt: TGTGCCAGCAGGGAGGGGACCGAAGCTTTCTTT; CDR3aa: CASREGTEAFF
abundance: once; v_gene: TRBV7-6; d_gene: TRBD1; len: 18; j_gene: TRBJ2-3; CDR3nt: TGTGCCAGCAGCTTCCCCCCGTTGGCGGGACAGGGCACAGATACGCAGTATTTT; CDR3aa: CASSFPPLAGQGTDTQYF
abundance: -; v_gene: TRBV13; d_gene: TRBD1; len: 14; j_gene: TRBJ2-7; CDR3nt: TGTGCCAGCAGTCTTAGACAGGGTTGGATGGAGCAGTACTTC; CDR3aa: CASSLRQGWMEQYF
abundance: -; v_gene: TRBV27; d_gene: TRBD1; len: 17; j_gene: TRBJ2-3; CDR3nt: TGTGCCAGCAGCCCGATCCCCCCGACAGGGGGAACAGATACGCAGTATTTT; CDR3aa: CASSPIPPTGGTDTQYF
abundance: -; v_gene: TRBV11-2; d_gene: TRBD1; len: 14; j_gene: TRBJ2-5; CDR3nt: TGTGCCAGCAGCTCTAATACAGGGGTAGAGACCCAGTACTTC; CDR3aa: CASSSNTGVETQYF
abundance: -; v_gene: TRBV4-2; d_gene: TRBD2; len: 17; j_gene: TRBJ2-1; CDR3nt: TGTGCCAGCAGCCAAGGACTAGCGGGACTCTCCTACAATGAGCAGTTCTTC; CDR3aa: CASSQGLAGLSYNEQFF
abundance: -; v_gene: TRBV4-1; d_gene: TRBD2; len: 13; j_gene: TRBJ2-3; CDR3nt: TGCGCCAGCAGCCGATCTAGCGGGAGCCAGCAGTATTTT; CDR3aa: CASSRSSGSQQYF
abundance: -; v_gene: TRBV18; d_gene: TRBD1; len: 17; j_gene: TRBJ2-1; CDR3nt: TGTGCCAGCTCACCGTCGGGGACCGGGACAGGGATGAATGAGCAGTTCTTC; CDR3aa: CASSPSGTGTGMNEQFF
abundance: -; v_gene: TRBV7-9; d_gene: -; len: 15; j_gene: TRBJ2-3; CDR3nt: TGTGCCAGCAGCACGGCAGGGGGAGGAAGAGATACGCAGTATTTT; CDR3aa: CASSTAGGGRDTQYF
abundance: -; v_gene: TRBV7-3; d_gene: -; len: 13; j_gene: TRBJ2-3; CDR3nt: TGTGCCAGCAGCCTGTTTAGCACAGATACGCAGTATTTT; CDR3aa: CASSLFSTDTQYF
abundance: -; v_gene: TRBV7-9; d_gene: -; len: 18; j_gene: TRBJ2-3; CDR3nt: TGTGCCAGCAGCTTAAGGGCGGGGGCCGCGGCGAGCACAGATACGCAGTATTTT; CDR3aa: CASSLRAGAAASTDTQYF
abundance: -; v_gene: TRBV7-8; d_gene: -; len: 15; j_gene: TRBJ2-6; CDR3nt: TGTGCCAGCAGCCTCGGGACAACCGGGGCCAACGTCCTGACTTTC; CDR3aa: CASSLGTTGANVLTF
abundance: -; v_gene: TRBV2; d_gene: -; len: 16; j_gene: TRBJ1-1; CDR3nt: TGTGCCAGCAGTGAAATCCCAGTTCCTTTCGCGGCTGAAGCTTTCTTT; CDR3aa: CASSEIPVPFAAEAFF
abundance: -; v_gene: TRBV7-3; d_gene: TRBD2; len: 16; j_gene: TRBJ2-2; CDR3nt: TGTGCCAGCAGCCCCCTTGCGGGAGGAACGACCGGGGAGCTGTTTTTT; CDR3aa: CASSPLAGGTTGELFF
abundance: -; v_gene: TRBV7-9; d_gene: TRBD1; len: 15; j_gene: TRBJ2-2; CDR3nt: TGTGCCAGTAAACAGGGGGCGATGAACACCGGGGAGCTGTTTTTT; CDR3aa: CASKQGAMNTGELFF
abundance: -; v_gene: TRBV5-8; d_gene: TRBD1; len: 16; j_gene: TRBJ2-5; CDR3nt: TGTGCCAGCAGCGTAAGACAGGGGGCTCGGGGGGAGACCCAGTACTTC; CDR3aa: CASSVRQGARGETQYF
abundance: -; v_gene: TRBV28; d_gene: TRBD1; len: 16; j_gene: TRBJ2-7; CDR3nt: TGTGCCAGCAGACCCCGGACAGGGAACTTCGCCTACGAGCAGTACTTC; CDR3aa: CASRPRTGNFAYEQYF
abundance: once; v_gene: TRBV28; d_gene: TRBD2; len: 16; j_gene: TRBJ2-1; CDR3nt: TGTGCCAGCACCAGCTTCAGGGTTAGCGGGGCCAATGAGCAGTTCTTC; CDR3aa: CASTSFRVSGANEQFF
abundance: -; v_gene: TRBV4-3; d_gene: TRBD2; len: 15; j_gene: TRBJ2-3; CDR3nt: TGCGCCAGCAGCCAAGATATAGCGGGGGTAGATACGCAGTATTTT; CDR3aa: CASSQDIAGVDTQYF
abundance: few; v_gene: TRBV19; d_gene: -; len: 17; j_gene: TRBJ2-1; CDR3nt: TGTGCCAGTAGCCGGACCCCAGGTTCTACCTCCTACAATGAGCAGTTCTTC; CDR3aa: CASSRTPGSTSYNEQFF
abundance: -; v_gene: TRBV5-4; d_gene: -; len: 20; j_gene: TRBJ2-5; CDR3nt: TGTGCCAGCAGCTCGGGCAGACCCACATCAGCCGACTTAAGCCAAGAGACCCAGTACTTC; CDR3aa: CASSSGRPTSADLSQETQYF
abundance: -; v_gene: TRBV5-1; d_gene: TRBD2; len: 16; j_gene: TRBJ2-2; CDR3nt: TGCGCCAGCAGCTTGGATCCTAGCGGGGGTACCGGGGAGCTGTTTTTT; CDR3aa: CASSLDPSGGTGELFF
abundance: once; v_gene: TRBV5-1; d_gene: TRBD1; len: 14; j_gene: TRBJ2-7; CDR3nt: TGCGCCAGCAGCTTGGTAGGACAGGGACACGAGCAGTACTTC; CDR3aa: CASSLVGQGHEQYF
abundance: -; v_gene: TRBV7-9; d_gene: TRBD1; len: 16; j_gene: TRBJ1-2; CDR3nt: TGTGCCAGCAGCTTTGGGCGCACAGGGGGTGGCTATGGCTACACCTTC; CDR3aa: CASSFGRTGGGYGYTF
abundance: -; v_gene: TRBV7-2; d_gene: -; len: 12; j_gene: TRBJ2-5; CDR3nt: TGTGCCAGCAGCTTACGGAGGGAGACCCAGTACTTC; CDR3aa: CASSLRRETQYF
abundance: -; v_gene: TRBV7-7; d_gene: -; len: 13; j_gene: TRBJ2-5; CDR3nt: TGTGCTAGCAGCCGAGGACAGCAAGAGACCCAGTACTTC; CDR3aa: CASSRGQQETQYF
abundance: -; v_gene: TRBV7-9; d_gene: -; len: 13; j_gene: TRBJ1-1; CDR3nt: TGTGCCAGTACCGGGGCAGGGAACACTGAAGCTTTCTTT; CDR3aa: CASTGAGNTEAFF
abundance: -; v_gene: TRBV2; d_gene: TRBD2; len: 16; j_gene: TRBJ2-7; CDR3nt: TGTGCCAGCACTCACCCTGGACTAGCGGGAGTCGGCGAGCAGTACTTC; CDR3aa: CASTHPGLAGVGEQYF
abundance: -; v_gene: TRBV7-9; d_gene: TRBD1; len: 16; j_gene: TRBJ2-2; CDR3nt: TGTGCCAGCAGCTTACCTGGAACAGGGGACACCGGGGAGCTGTTTTTT; CDR3aa: CASSLPGTGDTGELFF
abundance: -; v_gene: TRBV6-5; d_gene: TRBD1; len: 13; j_gene: TRBJ1-2; CDR3nt: TGTGCCACCGCTTCGACAGGGGATTATGGCTACACCTTC; CDR3aa: CATASTGDYGYTF
abundance: -; v_gene: TRBV28; d_gene: -; len: 13; j_gene: TRBJ1-2; CDR3nt: TGTGCCAGCAGTTTTTCCTTTGCGGAGGGCTACACCTTC; CDR3aa: CASSFSFAEGYTF
abundance: -; v_gene: TRBV5-1; d_gene: -; len: 15; j_gene: TRBJ1-2; CDR3nt: TGCGCCAGCAGCTTGGACGGGTCTCTAGGGTATGGCTACACCTTC; CDR3aa: CASSLDGSLGYGYTF
abundance: once; v_gene: TRBV21-1; d_gene: -; len: 13; j_gene: TRBJ2-1; CDR3nt: TGTGCCAGCAGCCGACGGGGGGTAGATGAGCAGTTCTTC; CDR3aa: CASSRRGVDEQFF
abundance: -; v_gene: TRBV6-5; d_gene: -; len: 13; j_gene: TRBJ1-2; CDR3nt: TGTGCCAGCAGCCCCCAAGGGCACTATGGCTACACCTTC; CDR3aa: CASSPQGHYGYTF
abundance: -; v_gene: TRBV4-1; d_gene: -; len: 15; j_gene: TRBJ2-1; CDR3nt: TGCGCCAGCAGCCAAGGGGGCTCTCTCTACAATGAGCAGTTCTTC; CDR3aa: CASSQGGSLYNEQFF
abundance: -; v_gene: TRBV11-2; d_gene: -; len: 13; j_gene: TRBJ2-2; CDR3nt: TGTGCCAGCAGCGCATATAACACCGGGGAGCTGTTTTTT; CDR3aa: CASSAYNTGELFF
abundance: -; v_gene: TRBV9; d_gene: TRBD2; len: 18; j_gene: TRBJ2-5; CDR3nt: TGTGCCAGCAGCTCCGGGACTAGCGGGAGGGCCAACCAAGAGACCCAGTACTTC; CDR3aa: CASSSGTSGRANQETQYF
abundance: -; v_gene: TRBV6-5; d_gene: TRBD1; len: 12; j_gene: TRBJ1-2; CDR3nt: TGTGCCAGCAGTTTGGACAGGACTGGCTACACCTTC; CDR3aa: CASSLDRTGYTF
abundance: -; v_gene: TRBV5-1; d_gene: TRBD2; len: 16; j_gene: TRBJ2-3; CDR3nt: TGCGCCAGCAGCTTGGATGGGAGGGCCGTCACAGATACGCAGTATTTT; CDR3aa: CASSLDGRAVTDTQYF
abundance: -; v_gene: TRBV6-6; d_gene: TRBD2; len: 14; j_gene: TRBJ2-7; CDR3nt: TGTGCCAGCAGTTACGGTCCCGGGGAGGGGGAGCAGTACTTC; CDR3aa: CASSYGPGEGEQYF
abundance: -; v_gene: TRBV15; d_gene: -; len: 13; j_gene: TRBJ2-5; CDR3nt: TGCGCCACGGGACCCATCCCGCAAGAGACCCAGTACTTC; CDR3aa: CATGPIPQETQYF
abundance: -; v_gene: TRBV14; d_gene: TRBD2; len: 18; j_gene: TRBJ2-1; CDR3nt: TGTGCCAGCAGCCACCTAGCGGGGGGTCCCCAGGGCTTGCATGAGCAGTTCTTC; CDR3aa: CASSHLAGGPQGLHEQFF
abundance: once; v_gene: TRBV14; d_gene: TRBD2; len: 17; j_gene: TRBJ2-2; CDR3nt: TGTGCCAGCAGCCACGACCGACTAGCGGGAGTCACCGGGGAGCTGTTTTTT; CDR3aa: CASSHDRLAGVTGELFF
abundance: -; v_gene: TRBV4-3; d_gene: TRBD1; len: 16; j_gene: TRBJ2-2; CDR3nt: TGCGCCAGCAGCCAAGCTACAGGGGGGTATACCGGGGAGCTGTTTTTT; CDR3aa: CASSQATGGYTGELFF
abundance: -; v_gene: TRBV9; d_gene: TRBD2; len: 20; j_gene: TRBJ2-1; CDR3nt: TGTGCCAGCAGCGTAGCTATAACCAGGACTAGCGGGGGGGCCGCCAATGAGCAGTTCTTC; CDR3aa: CASSVAITRTSGGAANEQFF
abundance: -; v_gene: TRBV28; d_gene: TRBD1; len: 13; j_gene: TRBJ2-7; CDR3nt: TGTGCCATCTCCGTGGGACAGAGTTACGAGCAGTACTTC; CDR3aa: CAISVGQSYEQYF
abundance: -; v_gene: TRBV7-8; d_gene: -; len: 15; j_gene: TRBJ2-7; CDR3nt: TGTGCCAGCAGCTTTGGGACTCGGCGAGTCGACGAGCAGTACTTC; CDR3aa: CASSFGTRRVDEQYF
abundance: -; v_gene: TRBV6-4; d_gene: TRBD2; len: 14; j_gene: TRBJ2-1; CDR3nt: TGTGCCAGCAGTGTACTAGCGGGGGGAAATGAGCAGTTCTTC; CDR3aa: CASSVLAGGNEQFF
abundance: -; v_gene: TRBV25-1; d_gene: -; len: 16; j_gene: TRBJ2-1; CDR3nt: TGTGCCAGCAGTGAATCGGGGGACGGATCCTACAATGAGCAGTTCTTC; CDR3aa: CASSESGDGSYNEQFF
abundance: -; v_gene: TRBV6-5; d_gene: -; len: 14; j_gene: TRBJ2-7; CDR3nt: TGTGCCAGCAGTTACTTCGGGGCTACCTACGAGCAGTACTTC; CDR3aa: CASSYFGATYEQYF
abundance: once; v_gene: TRBV29-1; d_gene: TRBD2; len: 16; j_gene: TRBJ2-3; CDR3nt: TGCAGCGTTGGAGATACCGGGACTAGCGAGGCAGATACGCAGTATTTT; CDR3aa: CSVGDTGTSEADTQYF
abundance: -; v_gene: TRBV6-5; d_gene: TRBD1; len: 14; j_gene: TRBJ2-7; CDR3nt: TGTGCCAGCAGTGACCTTGGACAGGGCTACGAGCAGTACTTC; CDR3aa: CASSDLGQGYEQYF
abundance: once; v_gene: TRBV29-1; d_gene: -; len: 13; j_gene: TRBJ1-1; CDR3nt: TGCAGCGGGTGCAGGGGTGAGGGCACTGAAGCTTTCTTT; CDR3aa: CSGCRGEGTEAFF